What follows is one T cell receptor (beta chain) and its context. It has no known antigen specificity. Per-nucleotide qualities are absent, and no much larger clonotype sits a single base away. TCRbeta CDR3 regions were amplified from genomic DNA using the immunoSEQ Assay, a bias-controlled multiplex PCR. As for how the authors treated the data: The number of nucleated cells in each sample was estimated from the amplification of reference gene primers within the assay. To quantify the absolute abundance of each unique TCRbeta CDR3 rearrangement, sequence reads were collapsed and filtered. Productive Simpson clonality was computed per sample as the square root of Simpson's diversity index over productive rearrangements. TCRdb's version of the immuneACCESS table is confined to in-frame rearrangements and falls short of the full clone set. An unresolved V gene accounts for under half of the shortfall where checked; the remainder is of unknown origin. The V and J calls and clone size are taken from that table; D and trimming were inferred from the DNA. For this sample the table gives around 300,000 clones, of which 89% were detected only once. 1.5% to 2% of the sample is held by the ten biggest clonotypes.

Taken from cysteine to phenylalanine, the CDR3 has 15 residues. Of all the DNA, just the CDR3 is kept, 45 bases in frame from base 1. In the germline V gene (reference sequence), CDR1 corresponds to LNHDA and CDR2 to SQIVND. V is pruned by 5 bases and J by 6 bases, leaving 11 bases of the junction without a gene match. This sample stems from a study of blood T cell repertoires in COVID-19 (dated by TCRdb to about 2020). Study-wide context: Samples from collaborators originated in the United States, Italy and Spain and spanned both the acute and convalescent phases of COVID-19. Samples came from the ongoing ImmuneRACE study (first 160 participants) plus 1,254 subjects from 6 global collaborators. The dataset comprised deeply sampled blood TCRbeta repertoires from subjects exposed to, actively infected with, or recovered from COVID-19. The repertoires were released in a freely available public database meant as a resource for research on the immune response to SARS-CoV-2. Where available, HLA class I and class II types were taken from metadata supplied by the sample provider and were not determined by assay-based typing. A de-identified subject ID, COVID-19 status, age in years and sex were almost always included in the sample metadata. The material from the prospective study consisted of cDNA or gDNA derived from T cells, B-cell-depleted T cells, or PBMCs. Results and caveats for the whole study, not just this receptor: The quantity of clinical and demographic metadata differed by source and by participant and was supplied without curation.

Participants in the prospective study were enrolled through a virtual design, were aged roughly 18 to 100 years, and lived in 24 United States geographic areas. In the prospective study, participants were assigned to cohorts based on the clinical history participants reported in a screening survey and a study questionnaire. Recovered participants in ImmuneRACE Cohort 3 were defined as having two consecutive negative NP/OP PCR tests, clearance from a healthcare professional, or resolution of symptoms. Mobile phlebotomists in the prospective study collected whole blood, serum and a nasopharyngeal or oropharyngeal swab from every participant. Over a roughly two-month period, participants in the prospective study had the option of providing additional blood draws and questionnaires. Prospective study blood samples were shipped either frozen or at room temperature before DNA extraction.

Sequencing input: PBMCs or T cells enriched from blood (not recorded which). The origin of this receptor is a woman between 40 and 55 years old who had recovered from COVID-19. This sequence uses TRBV19 and TRBJ2-7; TRBD1 matches 9 bases in the middle. The CDR3 has the sequence CASSETGTGWSEQYF. The nucleotides are TGTGCCAGTAGTGAAACCGGGACAGGGTGGTCCGAGCAGTACTTC.